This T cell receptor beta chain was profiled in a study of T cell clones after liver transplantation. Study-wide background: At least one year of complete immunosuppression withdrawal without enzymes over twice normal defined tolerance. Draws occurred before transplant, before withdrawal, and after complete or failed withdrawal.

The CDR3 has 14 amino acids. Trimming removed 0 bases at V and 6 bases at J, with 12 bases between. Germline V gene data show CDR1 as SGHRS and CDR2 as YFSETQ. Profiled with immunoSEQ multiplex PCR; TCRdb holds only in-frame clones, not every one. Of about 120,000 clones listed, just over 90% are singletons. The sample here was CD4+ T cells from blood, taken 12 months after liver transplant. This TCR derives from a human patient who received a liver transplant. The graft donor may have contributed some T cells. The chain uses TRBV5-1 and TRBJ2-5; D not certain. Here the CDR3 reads CASSLGGSEKTQYF. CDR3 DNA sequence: TGCGCCAGCAGCTTGGGGGGAAGCGAAAAGACCCAGTACTTC.